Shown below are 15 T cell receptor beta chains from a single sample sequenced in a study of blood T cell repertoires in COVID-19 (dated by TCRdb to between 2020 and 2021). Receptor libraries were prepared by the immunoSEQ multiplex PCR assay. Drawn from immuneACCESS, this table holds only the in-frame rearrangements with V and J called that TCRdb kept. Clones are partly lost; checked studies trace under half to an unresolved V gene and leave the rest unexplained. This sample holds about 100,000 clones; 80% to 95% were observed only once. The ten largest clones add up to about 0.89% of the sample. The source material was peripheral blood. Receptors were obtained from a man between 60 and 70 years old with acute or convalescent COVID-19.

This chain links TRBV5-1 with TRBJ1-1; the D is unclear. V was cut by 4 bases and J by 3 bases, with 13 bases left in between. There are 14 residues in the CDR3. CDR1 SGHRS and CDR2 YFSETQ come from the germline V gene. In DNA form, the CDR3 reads TGCGCCAGCAGCCTTCGCGGGGAGGACACTGAAGCTTTCTTT. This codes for CASSLRGEDTEAFF.

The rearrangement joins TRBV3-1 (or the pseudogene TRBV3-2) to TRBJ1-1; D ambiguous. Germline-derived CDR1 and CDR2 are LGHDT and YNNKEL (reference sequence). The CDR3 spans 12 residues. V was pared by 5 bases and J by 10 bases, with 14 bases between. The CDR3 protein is CASSARGRGAFF. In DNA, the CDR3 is TGTGCCAGCAGCGCCCGAGGGCGCGGAGCTTTCTTT.

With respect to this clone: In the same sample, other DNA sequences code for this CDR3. The CDR3 coding sequence is TGCGCCAGCAGCCTCGGGGGAGTCCAAGAGACCCAGTACTTC. As protein: CASSLGGVQETQYF. This rearrangement joins TRBV5-1 to TRBJ2-5; possible D gene TRBD2, 6 bases. The V gene's germline CDR1 is SGHRS and CDR2 YFSETQ. This CDR3 spans 14 amino acids. Between the trimmed V and J ends, which lost 4 bases and 1 base, there was a span of 11 bases. The entire variable domain, with the rest obtained from reference TRBV5-1 and TRBJ2-5, is as follows: KAGVTQTPRYLIKTRGQQVTLSCSPISGHRSVSWYQQTPGQGLQFLFEYFSETQRNKGNFPGRFSGRQFSNSRSEMNVSTLELGDSALYLCASSLGGVQETQYFGPGTRLLVL.

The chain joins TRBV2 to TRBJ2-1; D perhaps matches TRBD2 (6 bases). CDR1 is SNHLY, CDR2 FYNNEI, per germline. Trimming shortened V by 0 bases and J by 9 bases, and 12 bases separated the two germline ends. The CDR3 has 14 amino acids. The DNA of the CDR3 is TGTGCCAGCAGTGAAGCGGCGGGAAGGGGTGAGCAGTTCTTC. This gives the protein CASSEAAGRGEQFF.

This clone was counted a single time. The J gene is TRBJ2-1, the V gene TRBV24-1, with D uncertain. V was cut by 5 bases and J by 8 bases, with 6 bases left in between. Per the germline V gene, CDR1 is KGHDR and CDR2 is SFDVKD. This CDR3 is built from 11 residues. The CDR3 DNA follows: TGTGCCACCAGTGGAGGAGATGAGCAGTTCTTC. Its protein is CATSGGDEQFF.

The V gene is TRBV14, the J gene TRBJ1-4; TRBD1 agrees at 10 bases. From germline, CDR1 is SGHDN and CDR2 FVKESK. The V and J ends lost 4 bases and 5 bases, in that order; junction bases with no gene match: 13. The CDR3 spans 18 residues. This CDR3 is CASSPRDRGLEVNEKLFF. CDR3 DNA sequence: TGTGCCAGCAGCCCCCGGGACAGGGGTTTAGAGGTAAATGAAAAACTGTTTTTT.

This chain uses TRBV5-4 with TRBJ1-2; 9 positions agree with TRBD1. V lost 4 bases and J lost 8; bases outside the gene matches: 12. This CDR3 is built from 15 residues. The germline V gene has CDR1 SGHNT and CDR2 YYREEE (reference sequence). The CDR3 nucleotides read TGTGCCAGCAGCGTACAATCCGGGACAGGGAACGGCTACACCTTC. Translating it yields CASSVQSGTGNGYTF.

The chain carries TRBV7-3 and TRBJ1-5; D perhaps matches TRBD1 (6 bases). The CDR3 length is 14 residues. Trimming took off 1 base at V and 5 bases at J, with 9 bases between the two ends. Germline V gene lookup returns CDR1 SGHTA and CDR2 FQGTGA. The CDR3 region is CASSLMRGHQPQHF. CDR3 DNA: TGTGCCAGCAGCTTAATGCGGGGGCATCAGCCCCAGCATTTT.

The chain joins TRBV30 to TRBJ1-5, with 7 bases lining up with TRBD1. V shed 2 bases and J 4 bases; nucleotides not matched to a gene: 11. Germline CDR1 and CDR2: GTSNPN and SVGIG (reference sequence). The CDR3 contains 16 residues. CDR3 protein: CAWSPIGGAVNQPQHF. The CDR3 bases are TGTGCCTGGAGTCCAATAGGGGGCGCGGTTAATCAGCCCCAGCATTTT.

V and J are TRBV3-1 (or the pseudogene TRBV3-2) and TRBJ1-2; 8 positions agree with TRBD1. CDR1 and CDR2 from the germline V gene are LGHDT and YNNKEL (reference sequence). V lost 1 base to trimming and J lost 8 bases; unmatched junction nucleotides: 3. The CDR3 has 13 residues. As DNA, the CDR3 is TGTGCCAGCAGCCAAGGACAGGGGCGAGGCTACACCTTC. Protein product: CASSQGQGRGYTF.

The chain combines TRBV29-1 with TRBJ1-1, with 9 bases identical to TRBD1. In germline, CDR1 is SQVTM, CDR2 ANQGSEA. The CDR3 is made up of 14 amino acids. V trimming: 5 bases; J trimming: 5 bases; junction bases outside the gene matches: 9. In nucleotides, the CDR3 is TGCAGCGTTAAGAAACAGGGGGCGCGGACTGAAGCTTTCTTT. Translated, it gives CSVKKQGARTEAFF.

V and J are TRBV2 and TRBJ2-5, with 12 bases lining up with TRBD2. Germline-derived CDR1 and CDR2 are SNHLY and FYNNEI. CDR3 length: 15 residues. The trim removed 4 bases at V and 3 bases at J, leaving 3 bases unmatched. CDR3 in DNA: TGTGCCAGCAGTGCAGGACTAGCGGGAAAAGAGACCCAGTACTTC. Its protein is CASSAGLAGKETQYF.

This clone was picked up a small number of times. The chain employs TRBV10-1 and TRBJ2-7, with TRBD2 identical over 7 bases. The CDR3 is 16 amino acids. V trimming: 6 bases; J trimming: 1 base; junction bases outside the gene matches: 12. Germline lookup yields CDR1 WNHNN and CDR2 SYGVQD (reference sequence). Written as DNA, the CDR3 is TGCGCCAGCAGCACCCCGCTAGCGGACGAGTCCTACGAGCAGTACTTC. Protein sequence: CASSTPLADESYEQYF.

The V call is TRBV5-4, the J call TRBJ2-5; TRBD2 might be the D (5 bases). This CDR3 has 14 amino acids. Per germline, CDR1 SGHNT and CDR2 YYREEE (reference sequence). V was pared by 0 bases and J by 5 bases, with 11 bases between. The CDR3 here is CASSLADYAETQYF. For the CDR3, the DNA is TGTGCCAGCAGCTTGGCCGACTATGCGGAGACCCAGTACTTC.

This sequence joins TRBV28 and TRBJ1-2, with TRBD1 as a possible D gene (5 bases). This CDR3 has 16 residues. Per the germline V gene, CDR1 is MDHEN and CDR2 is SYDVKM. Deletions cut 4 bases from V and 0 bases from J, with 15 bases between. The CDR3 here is CASSSYPTGSNYGYTF. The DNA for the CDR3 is TGTGCCAGCAGTTCTTACCCTACAGGATCTAACTATGGCTACACCTTC.